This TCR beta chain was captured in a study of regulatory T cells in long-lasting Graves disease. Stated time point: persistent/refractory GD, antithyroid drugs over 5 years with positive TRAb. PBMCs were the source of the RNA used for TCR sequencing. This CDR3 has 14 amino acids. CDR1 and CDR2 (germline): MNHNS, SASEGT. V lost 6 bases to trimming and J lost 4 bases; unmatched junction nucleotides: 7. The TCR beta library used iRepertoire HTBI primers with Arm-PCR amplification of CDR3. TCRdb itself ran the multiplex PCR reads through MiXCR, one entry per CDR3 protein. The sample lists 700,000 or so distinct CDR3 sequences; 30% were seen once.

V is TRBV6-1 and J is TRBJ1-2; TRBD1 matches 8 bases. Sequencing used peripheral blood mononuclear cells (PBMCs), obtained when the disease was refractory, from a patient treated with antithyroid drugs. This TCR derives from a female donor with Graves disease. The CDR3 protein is CASRLTGAGYGYTF. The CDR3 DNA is TGTGCCAGCAGACTGACAGGGGCTGGCTATGGCTACACCTTC.